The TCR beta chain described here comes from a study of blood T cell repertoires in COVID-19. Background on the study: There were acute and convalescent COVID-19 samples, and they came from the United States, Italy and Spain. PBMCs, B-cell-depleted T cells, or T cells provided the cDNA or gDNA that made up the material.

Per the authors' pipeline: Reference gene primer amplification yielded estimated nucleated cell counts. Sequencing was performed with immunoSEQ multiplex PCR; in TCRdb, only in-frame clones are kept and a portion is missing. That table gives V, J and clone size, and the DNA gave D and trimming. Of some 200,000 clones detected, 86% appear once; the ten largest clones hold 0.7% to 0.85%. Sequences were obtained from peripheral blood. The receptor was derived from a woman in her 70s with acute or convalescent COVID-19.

The CDR3 DNA follows: TGTGCCAGCAGTTTGGACAGGGGATCCAATCAGCCCCAGCATTTT. Its translation: CASSLDRGSNQPQHF. The gene calls are TRBV27 and TRBJ1-5, with 9 bases lining up with TRBD1. The J segment lost 3 bases and the V segment lost 3 bases, leaving 3 bases of the junction unmatched. This CDR3 is built from 15 residues. The germline V gene encodes CDR1 MNHEY and CDR2 SMNVEV (reference sequence).